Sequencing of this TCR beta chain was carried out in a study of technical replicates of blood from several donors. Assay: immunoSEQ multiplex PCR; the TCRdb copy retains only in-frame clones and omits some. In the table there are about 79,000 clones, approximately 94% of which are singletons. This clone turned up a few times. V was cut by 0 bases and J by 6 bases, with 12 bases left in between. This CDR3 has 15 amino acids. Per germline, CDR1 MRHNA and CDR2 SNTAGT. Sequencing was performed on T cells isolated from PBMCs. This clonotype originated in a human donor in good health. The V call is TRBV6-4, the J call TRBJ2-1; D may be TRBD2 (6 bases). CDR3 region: CASSDSSGTGNEQFF. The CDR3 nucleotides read TGTGCCAGCAGTGACTCTAGCGGTACCGGCAATGAGCAGTTCTTC.